This T cell receptor (beta chain) appears in the sequencing data of a study of OX40 agonist ivuxolimab in advanced cancers. For the study at large: Patients were over 65% male with ages about 23 to 80, mean approximately 58. Study results and limitations: Averaging showed that CD8+ T cells had more expanded clones than CD4+ did.

There are 13 residues in the CDR3. Germline assignment: CDR1 MNHEY and CDR2 SVGAGI. V trimming: 8 bases; J trimming: 2 bases; junction bases outside the gene matches: 6. Profiled with immunoSEQ multiplex PCR; TCRdb holds only in-frame clones, not every one. Altogether 15,000 to 20,000 clones are present, around 79% being singletons, with the ten largest covering 30% to 40%. With regard to this clone: The antigen remains unidentified.

The sample here was CD4+ or CD8+ T cells sorted from blood, taken in a trial of the OX40 agonist ivuxolimab. The receptor was isolated from an adult with an advanced solid tumor such as melanoma, head and neck, liver or kidney cancer. This sequence joins TRBV6-5 and TRBJ2-7; 7 bases match TRBD2. Written as DNA, the CDR3 is TGTGCCAGCGGAGTCGGGGGGACCTACGAGCAGTACTTC. This gives the protein CASGVGGTYEQYF.